This entry lists 27 T cell receptor beta chains sequenced from one sample in a study of blood T cells in healthy people across ages. Combining a sample-barcoded 5' primer with a J-beta primer mix, a second PCR ran for about 7 to 12 cycles. TCRdb re-called the 5' RACE reads with MiXCR, one entry per CDR3 protein. Altogether 980,000 or so distinct CDR3 sequences are present, around 46% being singletons, with the ten largest covering under 15%. The sequenced sample consisted of blood. The receptor set was obtained from a man aged 25 to 40 in good health.

This clonotype has only a few counts. This sequence joins TRBV2 and TRBJ2-7; 10 bases are a match to TRBD1. Germline assignment: CDR1 SNHLY and CDR2 FYNNEI. The trim removed 7 bases at V and 2 bases at J, leaving 11 bases unmatched. The CDR3 spans 16 residues. The CDR3 region has the DNA TGTGCCAGCACCCCTTCACCGGGACAGGGGCCCTACGAGCAGTACTTC. This translates into CASTPSPGQGPYEQYF.

This chain joins TRBV7-9 and TRBJ2-1; maybe TRBD1 (6 bases). This CDR3 is built from 15 residues. V shed 3 bases and J shed 3 bases, with 12 bases lying between them. Germline assignment: CDR1 SEHNR and CDR2 FQNEAQ (reference sequence). The DNA for the CDR3 is TGTGCCAGCAGCTTTCAGCGACAGGTCTACAATGAGCAGTTCTTC. As protein: CASSFQRQVYNEQFF.

The rearrangement joins TRBV12-3 or TRBV12-4 to TRBJ2-7; 7 bases map to TRBD1. CDR3 length equals 15 residues. The trim removed 1 base at V and 1 base at J, leaving 4 bases unmatched. DNA of the CDR3: TGTGCCAGCAGTTTAGAGAGGGACAGTTCCTACGAGCAGTACTTC. It specifies CASSLERDSSYEQYF.

The genes are TRBV4-1 and TRBJ2-3; 11 positions agree with TRBD2. This CDR3 has 16 amino acids. Germline loops: CDR1 MGHRA, CDR2 YSYEKL. V shed 5 bases and J 2 bases; nucleotides not matched to a gene: 6. In nucleotides, the CDR3 is TGCGCCAGCAGCACTCGTAGCGGGGGGGTCACAGATACGCAGTATTTT. It is translated as CASSTRSGGVTDTQYF.

This clonotype has just one count. The chain links TRBV20-1 to TRBJ2-7; TRBD1 matches 10 bases. The CDR3 sequence is 20 residues long. V was pared by 2 bases and J by 3 bases, with 22 bases of the junction left unmatched. The germline gives CDR1 DFQATT, CDR2 SNEGSKA (reference sequence). The CDR3 spells CSARRILPGQGREKGYEQYF. The CDR3 DNA is TGCAGTGCTAGACGAATCTTACCGGGACAGGGGAGAGAAAAGGGCTACGAGCAGTACTTC.

Notes on this clonotype: A much larger clone differs from this one at a single base, so this may be a read error. Here the CDR3 reads CPCRQETQFF. The CDR3 region has the DNA TGCCCCTGCAGACAAGAGACCCAGTTCTTC. The chain has TRBV29-1 and TRBJ2-5; D ambiguous. With the DNA end fitting TRBJ2-1 better, the J assignment may be wrong. Germline values: CDR1 SQVTM, CDR2 ANQGSEA. The CDR3 contains 10 residues.

The chain has TRBV20-1 and TRBJ2-7; 7 nucleotides match TRBD2. The CDR3 loop spans 15 amino acids. CDR1 is DFQATT, CDR2 SNEGSKA, per germline (reference sequence). V shed 0 bases and J 6 bases; nucleotides not matched to a gene: 11. The CDR3 loop is CSAREGGGPYGEQYF. DNA for the CDR3: TGCAGTGCTAGAGAAGGCGGGGGTCCCTATGGCGAGCAGTACTTC.

V is TRBV9 and J is TRBJ2-1; 8 nucleotides line up with TRBD1. Germline CDR1 and CDR2: SGDLS and YYNGEE. V trimming: 0 bases; J trimming: 4 bases; junction bases outside the gene matches: 3. This CDR3 has 15 amino acids. This chain's CDR3 is CASSVVGQEYNEQFF. In DNA, the CDR3 is TGTGCCAGCAGCGTAGTGGGACAGGAGTACAATGAGCAGTTCTTC.

The rearrangement links TRBV29-1 to TRBJ2-7; maybe TRBD2 (5 bases). The germline V gene has CDR1 SQVTM and CDR2 ANQGSEA. The CDR3 extends over 11 amino acids. V lost 3 bases and J 2 bases, leaving 5 bases between the germline ends. CDR3 coding DNA: TGCAGCGTTGAGAGGGCCTACGAGCAGTACTTC. It is translated as CSVERAYEQYF.

The V and J genes are TRBV28 and TRBJ2-1; 7 positions match TRBD2. This CDR3 region has 15 residues. The germline V gene has CDR1 MDHEN and CDR2 SYDVKM. V was clipped by 2 bases and J by 0 bases; unmatched bases: 1. Here the CDR3 DNA reads TGTGCCAGCAGTTTAATAGCGGGCTCCTACAATGAGCAGTTCTTC. This sequence encodes CASSLIAGSYNEQFF.

This clonotype was detected a few times. The rearrangement links TRBV3-1 to TRBJ2-2; D possibly corresponds to TRBD2 (6 bases). The CDR3 runs 16 residues. CDR1 and CDR2 (germline): LGHDT, YNNKEL (reference sequence). The V end was cut by 5 bases, the J end by 7 bases, with 20 bases between. The CDR3 region is CASSSDKDPTSGELFF. CDR3 in DNA: TGTGCCAGCAGCTCCGATAAAGATCCGACTAGCGGGGAGCTGTTTTTT.

The V gene is TRBV5-1, the J gene TRBJ2-7; 8 bases fit TRBD2. Trimming at V came to 3 bases and at J to 7 bases, leaving 18 bases not matched to a gene. Looked up from germline, CDR1 is SGHRS and CDR2 is YFSETQ. The CDR3 sequence is 17 residues long. CDR3 protein: CASSSSPPSGGYNEQYF. The CDR3, as DNA: TGCGCCAGCAGCTCATCCCCCCCAAGCGGGGGTTACAATGAGCAGTACTTC.

In this sample, this clonotype turned up a few times. The junction does not match germline at one end; this may be a read error. This chain uses TRBV6-6 with TRBJ1-2, with 7 bases lining up with TRBD1. The CDR3 length is 15 residues. Germline V lookup: CDR1 MNHNY, CDR2 SVGAGI (reference sequence). The CDR3 coding sequence is TGTGCCAGCAGTTACGACAGGGAATCCTCCTATGGCTATACCTTC. Residues: CASSYDRESSYGYTF.

This sequence joins TRBV7-9 and TRBJ2-1, with D uncertain. Germline V gene lookup returns CDR1 SEHNR and CDR2 FQNEAQ (reference sequence). Trimming shortened V by 2 bases and J by 8 bases, and 4 bases separated the two germline ends. The CDR3 is 11 amino acids. CDR3 sequence reads: CASSLYDEQFF. CDR3 in DNA: TGTGCCAGCAGCTTATACGATGAGCAGTTCTTC.

This clonotype has a count of ten or more. This chain joins TRBV5-5 and TRBJ2-3, with TRBD1 matching over 7 bases. Losses at the gene ends were 5 bases for V and 1 base for J; bases not matched to a gene: 4. CDR3 length equals 14 residues. CDR1 is SGHKS and CDR2 is YYEKEE in the germline V gene (reference sequence). The CDR3 nucleotides are TGTGCCAGCAGTGACACAGGGGGCACAGATACGCAGTATTTT. Amino acid sequence: CASSDTGGTDTQYF.

The rearrangement joins TRBV20-1 to TRBJ2-5, with D unresolved. The ends were cut back, 6 bases at V and 2 bases at J, with 10 bases in the middle. The CDR3 runs 12 residues. In germline, CDR1 is DFQATT, CDR2 SNEGSKA (reference sequence). The DNA of the CDR3 is TGCAGTGCAAGCGACAAACAAGAGACCCAGTACTTC. It yields the protein CSASDKQETQYF.

The rearrangement links TRBV2 to TRBJ2-4, with D maybe TRBD2 (5 bases). The J call could be wrong; TRBJ2-7 is a better fit for the DNA end. The CDR3 is made up of 12 amino acids. CDR1 is SNHLY, CDR2 FYNNEI, per germline. CDR3 sequence reads: CASRYGTYEQYF. CDR3 nucleotides: TGTGCCAGCAGATACGGGACCTACGAGCAGTACTTC.

This clonotype has more than one count but fewer than ten. The chain couples TRBV7-2 to TRBJ1-5; tentatively, D is TRBD1 (5 bases). The CDR3 consists of 15 residues. The germline CDR1 and CDR2 sequences are SGHTA and FQGNSA. The ends were cut back, 2 bases at V and 3 bases at J, with 11 bases in the middle. The CDR3 loop is CASSLPGDLNQPQHF. CDR3 sequence (DNA): TGTGCCAGCAGCTTACCGGGGGATCTCAATCAGCCCCAGCATTTT.

The chain recombines TRBV28 with TRBJ2-7, with D tentatively TRBD2 (6 bases). V was trimmed by 3 bases and J by 3 bases, leaving 15 bases between them. The CDR3 consists of 15 residues. Germline-derived CDR1 and CDR2 are MDHEN and SYDVKM. The CDR3 nucleotides are TGTGCCAGCAGTTTGACCGAAGGGCGGGGCTACGAGCAGTACTTC. Its translation: CASSLTEGRGYEQYF.

This clonotype was detected only a few times. This CDR3 reads CASSGTTTPYEQYF. CDR3 in DNA: TGTGCCAGCAGTGGTACCACGACCCCCTACGAGCAGTACTTC. The rearrangement links TRBV25-1 to TRBJ2-7; the D is unclear. Trimming pared 4 bases from V and 2 bases from J, leaving 12 bases between. The germline gives CDR1 MGHDK, CDR2 SYGVNS. The CDR3 sequence is 14 residues long.

The V and J genes are TRBV9 and TRBJ1-2; TRBD1 matches 9 bases. From germline, CDR1 is SGDLS and CDR2 YYNGEE. The trim removed 3 bases at V and 6 bases at J, leaving 9 bases unmatched. The CDR3 contains 15 residues. CDR3 coding DNA: TGTGCCAGCAGCGAGATGGACAGGGGTGTGGATGGCTACACCTTC. Translating it yields CASSEMDRGVDGYTF.

The rearrangement uses TRBV12-5 and TRBJ2-7, with D possibly being TRBD1 (5 bases). The V and J ends lost 4 bases and 3 bases respectively, with 16 bases between them. Per the germline V gene, CDR1 is LGHNT and CDR2 is FRNRAP. The CDR3 is 15 amino acids. The CDR3 sequence is CASGSPRQSHYEQYF. CDR3 coding DNA: TGTGCTAGTGGTTCACCGAGACAGAGCCACTACGAGCAGTACTTC.

This clonotype was detected only a few times. The chain combines TRBV6-2 or TRBV6-3 with TRBJ1-2; unclear D gene. V was cut by 6 bases and J by 8 bases, with 13 bases left in between. This CDR3 has 12 residues. The germline V gene has CDR1 MNHEY and CDR2 SVGEGT. The CDR3: CASRDSIRGYTF. DNA of the CDR3: TGTGCCAGCAGGGACTCCATCAGGGGCTACACCTTC.

The V gene is TRBV3-1, the J gene TRBJ2-4; 10 nucleotides align to TRBD2. The germline CDR1 and CDR2 sequences are LGHDT and YNNKEL (reference sequence). J lost 0 bases, V lost 4 bases, and 3 bases had no gene match. This CDR3 is built from 16 residues. The CDR3 loop reads CASSLGTSVAKNIQYF. CDR3 DNA sequence: TGTGCCAGCAGCCTTGGGACTAGCGTAGCCAAAAACATTCAGTACTTC.

The chain recombines TRBV9 with TRBJ2-3; D is unclear. Trimming left V 4 bases short and J 3 bases short, with 9 bases between. The CDR3 extends over 13 amino acids. Germline V gives CDR1 SGDLS, CDR2 YYNGEE. The CDR3 loop reads CASSPYPTDTQYF. Here the CDR3 DNA reads TGTGCCAGCAGCCCTTACCCGACAGATACGCAGTATTTT.

The chain has TRBV6-2 or TRBV6-3 and TRBJ2-7, with 8 bases matching TRBD1. CDR1 MNHEY and CDR2 SVGEGT come from the germline V gene. V shed 2 bases, J shed 2 bases, and the junction held 8 bases outside the gene matches. The CDR3 is 16 amino acids. CDR3 sequence: CASSYRGQVRPYEQYF. The DNA of the CDR3 is TGTGCCAGCAGTTACAGGGGACAGGTACGTCCCTACGAGCAGTACTTC.

The chain links TRBV14 to TRBJ2-1; TRBD2 matches at 7 bases. The J call is in doubt because the DNA end fits TRBJ2-7 better. The CDR3 extends over 19 amino acids. CDR1 and CDR2 from the germline V gene are SGHDN and FVKESK. The CDR3 reads CASSQRLGGGESSYNEQYF. CDR3 DNA sequence: TGTGCCAGCAGCCAACGATTGGGCGGGGGAGAGAGCTCCTACAATGAGCAGTACTTC.